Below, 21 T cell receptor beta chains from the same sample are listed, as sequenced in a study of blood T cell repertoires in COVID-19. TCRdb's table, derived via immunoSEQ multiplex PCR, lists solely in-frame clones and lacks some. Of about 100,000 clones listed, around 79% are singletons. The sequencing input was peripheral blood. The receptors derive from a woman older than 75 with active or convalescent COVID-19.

CDR3 sequence: CASSPLPGNTIYF. CDR3 DNA: TGTGCCAGCAGCCCCCTCCCCGGAAACACCATATATTTT. The chain employs TRBV6-2 or TRBV6-3 and TRBJ1-3; no reliable D call. The CDR3 runs 13 residues. Germline assignment: CDR1 MNHEY and CDR2 SVGEGT. V was cut by 6 bases and J by 4 bases, with 10 bases left in between.

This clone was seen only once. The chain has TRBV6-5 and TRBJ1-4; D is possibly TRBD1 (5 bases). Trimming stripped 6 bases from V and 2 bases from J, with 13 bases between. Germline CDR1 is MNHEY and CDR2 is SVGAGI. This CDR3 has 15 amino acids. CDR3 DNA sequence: TGTGCCAGCAGAGCCCGGGGGGGGACTAATGAAAAACTGTTTTTT. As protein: CASRARGGTNEKLFF.

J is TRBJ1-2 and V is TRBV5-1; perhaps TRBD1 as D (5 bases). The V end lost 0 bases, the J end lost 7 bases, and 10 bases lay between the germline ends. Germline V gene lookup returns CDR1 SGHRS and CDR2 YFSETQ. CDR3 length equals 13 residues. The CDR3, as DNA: TGCGCCAGCAGCTTGGGCCAGGGTTTTGGCTACACCTTC. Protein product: CASSLGQGFGYTF.

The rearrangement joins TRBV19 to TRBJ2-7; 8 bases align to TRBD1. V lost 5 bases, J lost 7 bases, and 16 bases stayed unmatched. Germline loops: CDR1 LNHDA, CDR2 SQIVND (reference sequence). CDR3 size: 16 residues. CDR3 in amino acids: CASSQSWPGGAGEQYF. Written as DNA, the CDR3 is TGTGCCAGTAGTCAAAGTTGGCCAGGGGGCGCGGGAGAGCAGTACTTC. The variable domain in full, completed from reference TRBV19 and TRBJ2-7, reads DGGITQSPKYLFRKEGQNVTLSCEQNLNHDAMYWYRQDPGQGLRLIYYSQIVNDFQKGDIAEGYSVSREKKESFPLTVTSAQKNPTAFYLCASSQSWPGGAGEQYFGPGTRLTVT.

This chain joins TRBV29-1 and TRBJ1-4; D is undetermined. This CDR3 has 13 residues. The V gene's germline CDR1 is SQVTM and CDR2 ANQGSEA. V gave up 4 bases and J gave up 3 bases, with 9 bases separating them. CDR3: CSVVGSANEKLFF. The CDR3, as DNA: TGCAGCGTTGTTGGCTCCGCTAATGAAAAACTGTTTTTT.

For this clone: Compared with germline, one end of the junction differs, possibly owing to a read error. CDR3 sequence reads: CASSTGEYEQYF. CDR3 nucleotides: TGTGCCAGCAGCACCGGGGAGTACGAGCAGTACTTC. The rearrangement links TRBV5-1 to TRBJ2-7; tentatively, D is TRBD2 (5 bases). The germline V gene encodes CDR1 SGHRS and CDR2 YFSETQ. The length of the CDR3 is 12 residues.

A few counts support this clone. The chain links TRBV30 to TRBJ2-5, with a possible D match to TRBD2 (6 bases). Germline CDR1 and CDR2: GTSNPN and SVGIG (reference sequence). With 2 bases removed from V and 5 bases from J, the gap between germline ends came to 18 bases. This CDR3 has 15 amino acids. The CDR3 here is CAWSQQGGPWETQYF. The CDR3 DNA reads TGTGCCTGGAGTCAACAAGGAGGGCCCTGGGAGACCCAGTACTTC.

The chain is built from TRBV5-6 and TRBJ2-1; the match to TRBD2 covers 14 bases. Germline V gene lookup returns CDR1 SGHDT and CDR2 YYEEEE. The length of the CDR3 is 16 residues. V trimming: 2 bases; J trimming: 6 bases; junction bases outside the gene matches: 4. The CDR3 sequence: CASSFGLAGGLNEQFF. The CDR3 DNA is TGTGCCAGCAGCTTCGGACTAGCGGGAGGCCTCAATGAGCAGTTCTTC.

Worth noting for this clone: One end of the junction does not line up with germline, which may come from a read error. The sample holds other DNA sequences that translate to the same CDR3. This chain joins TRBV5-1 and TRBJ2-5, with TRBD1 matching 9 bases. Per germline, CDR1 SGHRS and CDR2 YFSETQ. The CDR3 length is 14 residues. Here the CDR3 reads CASSSGQGQETQYF. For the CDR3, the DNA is TGTGCCAGCAGCTCGGGACAGGGACAAGAGACCCAGTACTTC. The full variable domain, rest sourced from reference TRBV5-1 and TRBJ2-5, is KAGVTQTPRYLIKTRGQQVTLSCSPISGHRSVSWYQQTPGQGLQFLFEYFSETQRNKGNFPGRFSGRQFSNSRSEMNVSTLELGDSALYLCASSSGQGQETQYFGPGTRLLVL.

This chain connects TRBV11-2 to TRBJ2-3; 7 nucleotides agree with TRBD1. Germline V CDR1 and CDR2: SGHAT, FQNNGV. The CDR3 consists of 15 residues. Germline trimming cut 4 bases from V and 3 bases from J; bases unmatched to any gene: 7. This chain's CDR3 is CASSSRDSSTDTQYF. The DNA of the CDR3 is TGTGCCAGCAGCTCCCGGGACAGTTCGACAGATACGCAGTATTTT.

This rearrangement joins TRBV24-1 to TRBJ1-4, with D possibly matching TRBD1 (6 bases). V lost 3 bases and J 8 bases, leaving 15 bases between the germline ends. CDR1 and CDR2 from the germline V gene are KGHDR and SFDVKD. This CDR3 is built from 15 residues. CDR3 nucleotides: TGTGCCACCAGTGATCCCGGGACATCGGGGGAAAAACTGTTTTTT. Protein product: CATSDPGTSGEKLFF.

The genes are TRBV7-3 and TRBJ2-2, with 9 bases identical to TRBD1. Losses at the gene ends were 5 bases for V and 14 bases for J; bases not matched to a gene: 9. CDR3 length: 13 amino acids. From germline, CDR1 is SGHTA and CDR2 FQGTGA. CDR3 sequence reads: CASSQTGTGKLFF. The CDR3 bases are TGTGCCAGCAGCCAAACCGGGACAGGGAAACTGTTTTTT.

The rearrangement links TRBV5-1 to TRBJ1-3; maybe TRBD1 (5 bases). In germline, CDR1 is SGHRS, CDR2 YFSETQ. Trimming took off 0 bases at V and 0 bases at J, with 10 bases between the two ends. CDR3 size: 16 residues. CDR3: CASSLGGISSGNTIYF. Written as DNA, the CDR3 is TGCGCCAGCAGCTTGGGGGGCATCAGCTCTGGAAACACCATATATTTT.

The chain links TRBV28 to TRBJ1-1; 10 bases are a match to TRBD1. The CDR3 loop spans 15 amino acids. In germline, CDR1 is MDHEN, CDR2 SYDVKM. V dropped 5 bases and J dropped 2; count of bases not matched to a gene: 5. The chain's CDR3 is CASSPRTGGNTEAFF. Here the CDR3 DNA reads TGTGCCAGCAGTCCACGGACAGGGGGAAACACTGAAGCTTTCTTT.

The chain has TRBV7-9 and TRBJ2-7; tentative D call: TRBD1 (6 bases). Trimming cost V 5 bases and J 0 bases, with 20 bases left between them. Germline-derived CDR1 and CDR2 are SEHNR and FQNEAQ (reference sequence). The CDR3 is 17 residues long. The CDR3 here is CASSPGRGRGNSYEQYF. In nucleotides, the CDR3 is TGTGCCAGCAGCCCCGGCCGGGGCAGGGGAAACTCCTACGAGCAGTACTTC.

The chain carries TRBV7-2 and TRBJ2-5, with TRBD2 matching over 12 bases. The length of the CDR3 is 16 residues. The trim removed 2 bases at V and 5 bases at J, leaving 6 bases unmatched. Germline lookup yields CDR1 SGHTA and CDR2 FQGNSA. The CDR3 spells CASSLTSGRFRETQYF. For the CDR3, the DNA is TGTGCCAGCAGCTTAACTAGCGGGAGGTTCAGGGAGACCCAGTACTTC.

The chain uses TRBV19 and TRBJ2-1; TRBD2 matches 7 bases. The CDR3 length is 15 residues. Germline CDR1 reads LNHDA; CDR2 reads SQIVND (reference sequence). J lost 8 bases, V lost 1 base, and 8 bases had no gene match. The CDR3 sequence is CASSIASGNIDEQFF. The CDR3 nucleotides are TGTGCCAGTAGTATAGCCAGCGGGAATATCGATGAGCAGTTCTTC.

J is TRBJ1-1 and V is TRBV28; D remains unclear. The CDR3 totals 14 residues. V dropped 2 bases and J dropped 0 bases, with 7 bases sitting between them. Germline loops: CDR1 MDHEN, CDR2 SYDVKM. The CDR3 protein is CASSLMNMNTEAFF. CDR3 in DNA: TGTGCCAGCAGTTTAATGAACATGAACACTGAAGCTTTCTTT.

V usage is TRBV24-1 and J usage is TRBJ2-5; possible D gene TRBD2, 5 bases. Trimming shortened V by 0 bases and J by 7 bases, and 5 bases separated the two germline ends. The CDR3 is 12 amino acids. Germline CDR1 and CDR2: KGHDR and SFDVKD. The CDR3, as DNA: TGTGCCACCAGTGATTTGCGGGGGACCCAGTACTTC. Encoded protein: CATSDLRGTQYF.

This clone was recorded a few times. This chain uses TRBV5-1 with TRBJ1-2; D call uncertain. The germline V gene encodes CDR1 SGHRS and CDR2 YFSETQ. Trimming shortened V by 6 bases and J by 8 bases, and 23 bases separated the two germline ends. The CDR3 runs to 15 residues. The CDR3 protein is CASTQVPGSTSGYTF. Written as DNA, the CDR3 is TGCGCCAGCACCCAGGTACCGGGATCTACGTCGGGCTACACCTTC.

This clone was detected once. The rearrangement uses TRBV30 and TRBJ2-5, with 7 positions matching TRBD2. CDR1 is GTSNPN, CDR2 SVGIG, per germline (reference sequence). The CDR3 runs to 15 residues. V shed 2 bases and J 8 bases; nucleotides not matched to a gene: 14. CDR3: CAWSPGVAGPDTQYF. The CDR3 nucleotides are TGTGCCTGGAGTCCCGGGGTAGCGGGCCCGGATACCCAGTACTTC. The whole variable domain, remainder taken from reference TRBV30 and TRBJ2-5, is SQTIHQWPATLVQPVGSPLSLECTVEGTSNPNLYWYRQAAGRGLQLLFYSVGIGQISSEVPQNLSASRPQDRQFILSSKKLLLSDSGFYLCAWSPGVAGPDTQYFGPGTRLLVL.